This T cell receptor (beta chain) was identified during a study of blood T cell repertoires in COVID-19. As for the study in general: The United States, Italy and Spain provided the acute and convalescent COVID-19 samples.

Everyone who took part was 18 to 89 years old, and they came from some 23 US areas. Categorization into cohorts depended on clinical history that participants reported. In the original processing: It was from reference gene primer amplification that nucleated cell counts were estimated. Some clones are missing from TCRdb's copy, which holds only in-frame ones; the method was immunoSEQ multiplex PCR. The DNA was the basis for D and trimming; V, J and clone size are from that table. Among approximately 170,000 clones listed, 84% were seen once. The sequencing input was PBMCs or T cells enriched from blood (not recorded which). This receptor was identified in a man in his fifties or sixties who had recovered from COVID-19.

CDR3 sequence: CASSIGGRTEAFF. DNA of the CDR3: TGTGCCAGCAGCATAGGGGGCCGGACTGAAGCTTTCTTT. The rearrangement joins TRBV7-2 to TRBJ1-1; 7 bases are a match to TRBD1. The germline V gene encodes CDR1 SGHTA and CDR2 FQGNSA. J lost 5 bases, V lost 5 bases, and 5 bases had no gene match. The CDR3 runs 13 residues.